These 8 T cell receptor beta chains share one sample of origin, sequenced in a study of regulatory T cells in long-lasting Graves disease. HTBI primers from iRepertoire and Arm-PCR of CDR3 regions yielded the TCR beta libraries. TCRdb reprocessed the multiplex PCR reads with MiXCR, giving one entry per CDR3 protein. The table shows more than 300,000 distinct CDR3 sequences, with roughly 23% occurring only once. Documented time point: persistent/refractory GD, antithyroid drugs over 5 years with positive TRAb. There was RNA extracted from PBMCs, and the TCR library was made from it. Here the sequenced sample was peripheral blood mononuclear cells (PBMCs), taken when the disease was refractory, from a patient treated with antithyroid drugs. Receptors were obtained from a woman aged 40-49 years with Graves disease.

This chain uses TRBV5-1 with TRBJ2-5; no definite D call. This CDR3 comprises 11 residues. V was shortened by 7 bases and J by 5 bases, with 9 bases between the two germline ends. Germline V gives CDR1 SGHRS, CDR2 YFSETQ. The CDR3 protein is CASATSETQYF. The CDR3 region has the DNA TGCGCCAGCGCCACTTCGGAGACCCAGTACTTC.

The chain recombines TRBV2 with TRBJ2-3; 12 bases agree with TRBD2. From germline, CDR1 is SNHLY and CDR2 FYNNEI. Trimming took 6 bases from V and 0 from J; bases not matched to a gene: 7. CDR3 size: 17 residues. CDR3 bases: TGTGCCAGCAGCTCGGGACTAGCGGGCTCTAGCACAGATACGCAGTATTTT. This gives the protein CASSSGLAGSSTDTQYF.

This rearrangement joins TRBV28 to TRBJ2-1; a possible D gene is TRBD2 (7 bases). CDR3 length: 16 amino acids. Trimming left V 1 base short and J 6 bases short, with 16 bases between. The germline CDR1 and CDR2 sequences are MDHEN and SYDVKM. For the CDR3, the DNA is TGTGCCAGCAGTTTATTTGGGGGGGGCGGTCGCAATGAGCAGTTCTTC. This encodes CASSLFGGGGRNEQFF.

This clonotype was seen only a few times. Here the CDR3 DNA reads TGCGCCAGCAGCTTTCCACGGTCGGGTTCGAGCTCTGGGGCCAACGTCCTGACTTTC. Protein sequence: CASSFPRSGSSSGANVLTF. The rearrangement uses TRBV5-1 and TRBJ2-6; no clear D. The CDR3 runs to 19 residues. The V gene lost 2 bases and the J gene lost 0 bases, with 18 bases spanning the gap. The germline CDR1 and CDR2 sequences are SGHRS and YFSETQ.

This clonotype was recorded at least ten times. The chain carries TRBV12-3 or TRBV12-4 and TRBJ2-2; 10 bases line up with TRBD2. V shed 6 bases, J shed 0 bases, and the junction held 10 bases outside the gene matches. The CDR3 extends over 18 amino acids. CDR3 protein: CASRPGLADHPNTGELFF. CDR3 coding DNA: TGTGCCAGCAGACCCGGACTAGCGGATCACCCGAACACCGGGGAGCTGTTTTTT.

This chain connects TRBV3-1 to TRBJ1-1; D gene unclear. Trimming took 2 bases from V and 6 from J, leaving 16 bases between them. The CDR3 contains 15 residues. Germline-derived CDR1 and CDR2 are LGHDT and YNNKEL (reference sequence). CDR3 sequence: CASSQRGGPGAEAFF. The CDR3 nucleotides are TGTGCCAGCAGCCAAAGAGGAGGGCCCGGGGCTGAAGCTTTCTTT. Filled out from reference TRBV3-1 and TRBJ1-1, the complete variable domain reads DTAVSQTPKYLVTQMGNDKSIKCEQNLGHDTMYWYKQDSKKFLKIMFSYNNKELIINETVPNRFSPKSPDKAHLNLHINSLELGDSAVYFCASSQRGGPGAEAFFGQGTRLTVV.

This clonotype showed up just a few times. The chain's CDR3 is CASSLDRGPPTEAFF. CDR3 DNA sequence: TGTGCCAGCAGCTTAGACAGGGGGCCCCCCACTGAAGCTTTCTTT. The J gene is TRBJ1-1, the V gene TRBV7-3; 10 bases line up with TRBD1. Trimming at V came to 2 bases and at J to 4 bases, leaving 4 bases not matched to a gene. The CDR3 contains 15 residues. From germline, CDR1 is SGHTA and CDR2 FQGTGA.

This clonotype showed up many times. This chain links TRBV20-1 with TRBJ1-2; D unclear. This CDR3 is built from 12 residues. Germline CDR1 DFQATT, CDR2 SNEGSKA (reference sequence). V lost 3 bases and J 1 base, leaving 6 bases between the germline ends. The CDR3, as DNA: TGCAGTGCTAGGGGAGTTAACTATGGCTACACCTTC. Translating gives CSARGVNYGYTF.